This T cell receptor (beta chain) was identified during a study of immune evolution from preneoplasia to lung adenocarcinoma. After pathologic assessment, macro-dissection selected premalignant or tumor cells for extraction. Per the germline V gene, CDR1 is SEHNR and CDR2 is FQNEAQ (reference sequence). The V and J ends lost 5 bases and 12 bases, in that order; junction bases with no gene match: 15. The CDR3 length is 15 residues. Profiling relied on immunoSEQ multiplex PCR, and the TCRdb table lists in-frame clones only, not all of them. This table has tens of thousands of clones, 70% to 85% appearing once. A word on this clone: Its antigen is unidentified.

Findings and limits, study-wide: Top clone frequencies peaked in normal lung, apparently declining through invasive adenocarcinoma. Clonality was highest in normal lung, lower in later-stage lesions apparently.

The V call is TRBV7-9, the J call TRBJ2-1, with 8 positions matching TRBD1. The TCR was taken from a person between 60 and 69 years old with lung adenocarcinoma. The sample was FFPE invasive lung adenocarcinoma tissue. CDR3 nucleotide sequence: TGTGCCAGCAGCCCCACTATGATAAGGACAGGGTTGCAGTTCTTC. Translating it yields CASSPTMIRTGLQFF.